These T cell receptor beta chains were read from a single sample in a study of PD-1 blockade in classical Hodgkin lymphoma. Produced via immunoSEQ multiplex PCR; TCRdb's table is partial and in-frame only. Among approximately 61,000 clones listed, around 90% were seen once. The sample consisted of peripheral blood mononuclear cells (PBMCs), taken before the fourth cycle of nivolumab. These receptors were collected from a human donor with classical Hodgkin lymphoma. Each CDR3 is given with its conserved first and last residue. Fields, in order: clone size, J gene, CDR3 length, D gene, V gene, CDR3 protein, CDR3 DNA. D genes are given only for firm matches. Clone size is stated in some rows and not others, as once, few, many or a class when expanded.

- | TRBJ2-5 | 12 | TRBD2 | TRBV29-1 | CSVGTSKETQYF | TGCAGCGTGGGGACTAGCAAGGAGACCCAGTACTTC
- | TRBJ1-1 | 15 | TRBD1 | TRBV5-1 | CASSFAGGAGTEAFF | TGCGCCAGCAGCTTCGCAGGGGGCGCGGGGACTGAAGCTTTCTTT
- | TRBJ2-7 | 15 | TRBD2 | TRBV6-6 | CASSYSGGGGNEQYF | TGTGCCAGCAGTTACTCGGGGGGGGGAGGTAACGAGCAGTACTTC
- | TRBJ2-7 | 13 | - | TRBV5-1 | CASSPGGGNEQYF | TGCGCCAGCAGCCCGGGCGGAGGGAACGAGCAGTACTTC
- | TRBJ1-2 | 14 | TRBD1 | TRBV5-1 | CASSTGQVDYGYTF | TGCGCCAGCAGCACCGGACAGGTCGACTATGGCTACACCTTC
- | TRBJ1-1 | 15 | TRBD1 | TRBV6-5 | CASRYGGQGTAEAFF | TGTGCCAGCAGATACGGGGGACAGGGGACGGCTGAAGCTTTCTTT
- | TRBJ2-5 | 12 | - | TRBV11-2 | CASSLGVQARYF | TGTGCCAGCAGCTTAGGGGTACAGGCCCGATACTTC
- | TRBJ2-1 | 16 | - | TRBV5-1 | CASSLESVLSYNEQFF | TGCGCCAGCAGCTTGGAGTCAGTCCTATCCTACAATGAGCAGTTCTTC
few | TRBJ1-2 | 13 | TRBD1 | TRBV28 | CATPGTANYGYTF | TGTGCCACGCCGGGGACAGCTAACTATGGCTACACCTTC
- | TRBJ2-1 | 16 | - | TRBV5-1 | CASSLVVGSSYNEQFF | TGCGCCAGCAGCTTGGTGGTGGGGTCCTCCTACAATGAGCAGTTCTTC
- | TRBJ2-1 | 13 | - | TRBV7-9 | CASSLVPGGEQFF | TGTGCCAGCAGCTTAGTCCCCGGGGGTGAGCAGTTCTTC
once | TRBJ2-2 | 16 | - | TRBV5-1 | CASSPRGGPGTGELFF | TGCGCCAGCAGCCCGCGGGGAGGACCTGGCACCGGGGAGCTGTTTTTT
few | TRBJ2-7 | 14 | - | TRBV5-8 | CASSFWDGLNEQYF | TGTGCCAGCAGCTTTTGGGACGGGTTGAACGAGCAGTACTTC
- | TRBJ1-2 | 16 | - | TRBV6-6 | CASSYSFSGGNYGYTF | TGTGCCAGCAGTTACTCGTTCTCGGGGGGAAACTATGGCTACACCTTC
- | TRBJ2-5 | 13 | - | TRBV13 | CASSARPDLTQYF | TGTGCCAGCAGCGCTCGGCCCGATCTGACCCAGTACTTC
- | TRBJ1-1 | 13 | - | TRBV7-2 | CASRLYRNTEAFF | TGTGCCAGCAGACTTTACCGCAACACTGAAGCTTTCTTT
- | TRBJ1-2 | 16 | - | TRBV30 | CAWSTRWGQANYGYTF | TGTGCCTGGAGTACAAGATGGGGCCAAGCTAACTATGGCTACACCTTC
- | TRBJ1-6 | 14 | TRBD1 | TRBV5-1 | CASSLQGDNSPLHF | TGCGCCAGCAGCCTACAGGGGGATAATTCACCCCTCCACTTT
- | TRBJ2-2 | 16 | - | TRBV2 | CAITGRQGLDTGELFF | TGTGCCATAACAGGTCGGCAGGGACTCGACACCGGGGAGCTGTTTTTT
- | TRBJ2-5 | 14 | TRBD1 | TRBV2 | CASRRTGAGETQYF | TGTGCCAGCAGGAGGACAGGGGCAGGAGAGACCCAGTACTTC
- | TRBJ1-2 | 14 | - | TRBV5-1 | CASSLEGQNYGYTF | TGCGCCAGCAGCTTGGAAGGACAGAACTATGGCTACACCTTC
- | TRBJ1-1 | 15 | TRBD1 | TRBV7-9 | CASSSGTGGFTEAFF | TGTGCCAGCAGCTCCGGGACAGGCGGTTTTACTGAAGCTTTCTTT
- | TRBJ1-1 | 18 | - | TRBV5-6 | CASSLWLRLGFGYTEAFF | TGTGCCAGCAGCCTCTGGTTACGTTTGGGATTCGGGTACACTGAAGCTTTCTTT
- | TRBJ2-3 | 15 | - | TRBV7-6 | CASSLTPGTPDTQYF | TGTGCCAGCAGCTTAACACCCGGGACACCAGATACGCAGTATTTT
- | TRBJ1-1 | 13 | TRBD1 | TRBV2 | CASTGTGGVGPFF | TGTGCCAGCACCGGGACAGGGGGCGTCGGACCTTTCTTT
- | TRBJ1-1 | 13 | - | TRBV5-1 | CASSWGINTEAFF | TGCGCCAGCAGCTGGGGGATCAACACTGAAGCTTTCTTT
- | TRBJ1-5 | 14 | TRBD1 | TRBV28 | CASKGTGVPRAQHF | TGTGCCAGCAAAGGGACAGGGGTCCCTAGGGCCCAGCATTTT
- | TRBJ1-6 | 14 | TRBD1 | TRBV6-5 | CASSKGQGVSPLHF | TGTGCCAGCAGTAAGGGACAGGGGGTTTCACCCCTCCACTTT
- | TRBJ1-6 | 14 | TRBD1 | TRBV6-5 | CASRNRGDNSPLHF | TGTGCCAGCAGGAACAGGGGCGATAATTCACCCCTCCACTTT
- | TRBJ1-6 | 16 | TRBD1 | TRBV11-3 | CASSSTPGQGNSPLHF | TGTGCCAGCAGCTCGACACCGGGACAGGGTAATTCACCCCTCCACTTT
- | TRBJ2-7 | 15 | - | TRBV11-2 | CASSLYPDGFYEQYF | TGTGCCAGCAGCTTATATCCTGACGGTTTCTACGAGCAGTACTTC